The T cell receptor beta chain under discussion was sequenced for a study of T cell responses to AZD1222 COVID-19 vaccine (dated by TCRdb to the early 2020s). General notes on the study: TCR sequencing covered over 230 trial participants: roughly 200 given two doses of AZD1222 and some 25 given two doses of MenACWY control vaccine. Trial participants were enrolled into age subgroups of 18-55, 56-69 and 70-plus years, which contained about 150, 28 and 57 TCR-sequenced participants, respectively.

Study-wide findings and limitations: Reportedly, almost half of the unique spike-specific TCRs recognized epitopes lying outside the regions that are mutated in the B.1.351 and B.1.1.7 variants. Because no samples from the day 14 peak response were available, repertoires could be characterized only after the peak T cell response. The vaccine-associated CD4 TCRs covered the entire spike protein, and the dominant responses fell in regions 160-218 and 743-854. Conclusions about previously exposed vaccinees are limited, since just six AZD1222 recipients were seropositive for SARS-CoV-2 at baseline. Participants were mostly white British, with more females than males. The authors suggested clonal diversity may have been underestimated. In the small 56-69-year group, the increase in depth fell short of significance, most likely because of low power. After two AZD1222 doses, both the breadth and the depth of spike-specific TCRs were significantly higher than at day 0 and than in MenACWY recipients.

Counted from cysteine to phenylalanine, this CDR3 has 15 amino acids. The sequence is cut down to CDR3 DNA, 45 bases in frame from base 1. The germline V gene yields KGHSH for CDR1 and LQKENI for CDR2. V and J are truncated by 0 bases and 4 bases respectively, leaving an intervening sequence of 10 bases. This specimen's time point label, interpreted: about 28 days (+/-7) after the second vaccine dose. Because spike-specific TCR depth and breadth did not differ between the two schedules, AZD1222 recipients who got a second dose at roughly 4 weeks were pooled with those who got a second dose at roughly 12 weeks. Samples from vaccinated people were obtained from the UK trials COV001 and COV002, which included a single-blind randomized controlled phase 2/3 trial of AZD1222 (ChAdOx1 nCoV-19) in healthy adults. For TCRbeta chain sequencing, PBMC samples were collected from trial participants at day 0 and at day 28 after the second dose.

As to this clone: Its antigen specificity is not known. Within one base of it there is no much larger clone, and no base qualities were kept.

The CDR3 regions of human TCRbeta chains were analyzed by immunosequencing. The paper's data handling went like this. Repertoire TCRs were matched against a reference library of SARS-CoV-2-specific TCRs generated with the MIRA antigen-specificity platform. Breadth was defined as the fraction of unique TCRs that were SARS-CoV-2-associated. Depth was defined as the fraction of total T cells that were SARS-CoV-2-associated. Using the MIRA data, every spike-specific TCR was mapped to the spike region that the TCR reacted to and assigned to either a CD4 or a CD8 class. Log10-transformed breadth and depth values were compared by one-way ANOVA with Sidak's multiple comparisons tests. TCRdb retrieved this table from immuneACCESS and kept in-frame rearrangements only. Not all clones are present; in checked studies, unresolved V genes account for under half, and no reason is known for the remainder. That table is the source of V, J and clone size, and D and trimming were worked out from the DNA. The sample table holds more than 70,000 clones, of which approximately 90% were seen once. The ten biggest clones cover around 30% of the sample.

Here the chain combines TRBV18 and TRBJ1-3, with the identity of the D gene unclear. The TCR originated in an adult who received the AZD1222 COVID-19 vaccine. Specimen: peripheral blood, collected 28 days after the second AZD1222 dose. For the CDR3, the sequence is CASSPPVWRGNTIYF. The sequence in DNA is TGTGCCAGCTCACCACCGGTCTGGCGGGGAAACACCATATATTTT.